This is a list of T cell receptor beta chains from one sample in a study of cytomegalovirus exposure and HLA in healthy donors. The assay was immunoSEQ multiplex PCR, and TCRdb's table has in-frame clones only and misses some. The sample has roughly 150,000 clones; about 75% are singletons. The sample was PBMCs. The receptors stem from a man in his thirties or forties in good health and CMV-seronegative. Each CDR3 is given with its conserved first and last residue. The D gene is left open where the match is weak. Only part of the rows carry a size: once, few, many, or a class if the clone is expanded.

J: TRBJ2-7
D: TRBD2
size: NA
V: TRBV29-1
DNA: TGCAGCGTCCCTTCGACTAGCGGGAGTCACGAGCAGTACTTC
CDR3: CSVPSTSGSHEQYF

J: TRBJ1-5
D: NA
size: NA
V: TRBV5-1
DNA: TGCGCCAGCAGCTTTGAGGGTCTCAATCAGCCCCAGCATTTT
CDR3: CASSFEGLNQPQHF

J: TRBJ1-2
D: NA
size: NA
V: TRBV2
DNA: TGTGCCAGGAAGGAGGAGGGAGTCCGTCGTGGCTACACCTTC
CDR3: CARKEEGVRRGYTF

J: TRBJ2-1
D: TRBD1
size: NA
V: TRBV5-1
DNA: TGCGCCAGCAGCCCCCAGGGGGCCTCCTACAATGAGCAGTTCTTC
CDR3: CASSPQGASYNEQFF

J: TRBJ2-7
D: TRBD1
size: NA
V: TRBV27
DNA: TGTGCCAGCTCTTCTAGGGACAGGGACTACGAGCAGTACTTC
CDR3: CASSSRDRDYEQYF

J: TRBJ2-5
D: TRBD2
size: once
V: TRBV5-6
DNA: TGTGCCAGCAGCTCACTAGCGGGGGTACAACCAGCGCAAGAGACCCAGTACTTC
CDR3: CASSSLAGVQPAQETQYF

J: TRBJ1-1
D: NA
size: NA
V: TRBV6-6
DNA: TGTGCCAGCAGTTACACGAACAGGTTCCCGAACACTGAAGCTTTCTTT
CDR3: CASSYTNRFPNTEAFF

J: TRBJ2-3
D: TRBD1
size: few
V: TRBV6-1
DNA: TGTGCCAGCAGTGAGGTTGGGACAGGGGGCACAGATACGCAGTATTTT
CDR3: CASSEVGTGGTDTQYF

J: TRBJ1-4
D: NA
size: NA
V: TRBV19
DNA: TGTGCCAGTAGCAAGGGCCCAAGGGGTGAAAAACTGTTTTTT
CDR3: CASSKGPRGEKLFF

J: TRBJ1-1
D: TRBD1
size: NA
V: TRBV29-1
DNA: TGCAGCGTTGCCGACAGGGTAAAGACTGAAGCTTTCTTT
CDR3: CSVADRVKTEAFF

J: TRBJ2-5
D: NA
size: NA
V: TRBV7-2
DNA: TGTGCCAGTCTGGGCAGGGGTGGGGAGACCCAGTACTTC
CDR3: CASLGRGGETQYF

J: TRBJ2-7
D: TRBD1
size: NA
V: TRBV20-1
DNA: TGCAGTGTAAGGACAGGCTACGAGCAGTACTTC
CDR3: CSVRTGYEQYF

J: TRBJ2-5
D: TRBD2
size: NA
V: TRBV9
DNA: TGTGCCAGCAGCGCCGGTGGACTAGCGGGTCTCCCTGGGGTGACCCAGTACTTC
CDR3: CASSAGGLAGLPGVTQYF

J: TRBJ2-1
D: TRBD2
size: few
V: TRBV27
DNA: TGTGCCAGCAGTCCCCGGGACTACCCCTCCTACAATGAGCAGTTCTTC
CDR3: CASSPRDYPSYNEQFF

J: TRBJ2-7
D: NA
size: NA
V: TRBV7-9
DNA: TGTGCCAGCAGCGGTTCGGCCCCGGGACACCCTTCCTACGAGCAGTACTTC
CDR3: CASSGSAPGHPSYEQYF

J: TRBJ1-2
D: TRBD1
size: once
V: TRBV6-1
DNA: TGTGCCAGCAGTGTTCTACAGGGGGAGGAAGGCTACACCTTC
CDR3: CASSVLQGEEGYTF

J: TRBJ1-3
D: TRBD1
size: NA
V: TRBV28
DNA: TGTGCCAGCAGTCGGACAGGGGCAATCTCTGGAAACACCATATATTTT
CDR3: CASSRTGAISGNTIYF

J: TRBJ1-2
D: NA
size: NA
V: TRBV29-1
DNA: TGCAGCGGCTCGAGGGTAAACTATGGCTACACCTTC
CDR3: CSGSRVNYGYTF

J: TRBJ2-3
D: NA
size: NA
V: TRBV5-6
DNA: TGTGCCAGCAGCTTGCTTCTGGGAGCAGATACGCAGTATTTT
CDR3: CASSLLLGADTQYF

J: TRBJ1-2
D: NA
size: NA
V: TRBV28
DNA: TGTGCCAGCAGATTGGACAGTAACTATGGCTACACCTTC
CDR3: CASRLDSNYGYTF

J: TRBJ2-2
D: NA
size: NA
V: TRBV11-3
DNA: TGTGCCAGCAGCCTGTTATCCAACACCGGGGAGCTGTTTTTT
CDR3: CASSLLSNTGELFF

J: TRBJ1-5
D: NA
size: NA
V: TRBV9
DNA: TGTGCCAGCAGCGAGCGGGGGGCATTGCAGCCCCAGCATTTT
CDR3: CASSERGALQPQHF

J: TRBJ1-2
D: TRBD1
size: NA
V: TRBV7-9
DNA: TGTGCCAGCAGCTTACAGGCGGGACAGCTATATGGCTACACCTTC
CDR3: CASSLQAGQLYGYTF

J: TRBJ1-5
D: TRBD1
size: NA
V: TRBV7-6
DNA: TGTGCCAGCAGCGAAGGACAGGCGACTAATCAGCCCCAGCATTTT
CDR3: CASSEGQATNQPQHF

J: TRBJ1-3
D: NA
size: NA
V: TRBV25-1
DNA: TGTGCCAGCAGTTCCCGACGGGGACAAGGCTCTGGAAACACCATATATTTT
CDR3: CASSSRRGQGSGNTIYF

J: TRBJ2-5
D: TRBD2
size: few
V: TRBV18
DNA: TGTGCCAGCTCACTGAGCGGGGGGCAAGAGACCCAGTACTTC
CDR3: CASSLSGGQETQYF

J: TRBJ2-1
D: TRBD2
size: NA
V: TRBV6-5
DNA: TGTGCCAGCAGTTGGGGCCGCCCCGGGGGGAATGAGCAGTTCTTC
CDR3: CASSWGRPGGNEQFF

J: TRBJ1-1
D: NA
size: NA
V: TRBV6-5
DNA: TGTGCCAGCACCGGGGGGGGAGGCACTGAAGCTTTCTTT
CDR3: CASTGGGGTEAFF

J: TRBJ2-7
D: NA
size: once
V: TRBV29-1
DNA: TGTAGCGCTAGTAGAGGCCACGAGCAGTACTTC
CDR3: CSASRGHEQYF